Each of the 17 T cell receptor beta chains below was sequenced from the same sample in a study of radiation and T cells in renal cell carcinoma. Described time point: blood 4 weeks post-SBRT, at nephrectomy. As to treatment: 15 Gy SBRT to primary tumor, nephrectomy 4 weeks later. Sequenced by immunoSEQ multiplex PCR; TCRdb stores in-frame clones only, minus some. This table holds about 73,000 clones, roughly 85% found once. The sequenced sample was blood, obtained from a patient whose treatment included radiotherapy and nephrectomy. The receptors were sampled from a woman aged 60 to 75 with renal cell carcinoma.

V and J are TRBV29-1 and TRBJ1-1, with TRBD1 as a possible D gene (6 bases). V was shortened by 7 bases and J by 2 bases, with 14 bases between the two germline ends. Germline V lookup: CDR1 SQVTM, CDR2 ANQGSEA. The CDR3 loop spans 13 amino acids. CDR3 loop: CSAVRTDNTEAFF. The CDR3 nucleotides are TGCAGCGCCGTTAGGACAGACAACACTGAAGCTTTCTTT. The variable domain in full, completed from reference TRBV29-1 and TRBJ1-1, reads SAVISQKPSRDICQRGTSLTIQCQVDSQVTMMFWYRQQPGQSLTLIATANQGSEATYESGFVIDKFPISRPNLTFSTLTVSNMSPEDSSIYLCSAVRTDNTEAFFGQGTRLTVV.

V and J are TRBV7-2 and TRBJ2-3; TRBD1 matches at 10 bases. The CDR3 sequence is 17 residues long. Trimming removed 5 bases from V and 4 bases from J; junction bases left unmatched: 12. Per germline, CDR1 SGHTA and CDR2 FQGNSA. The CDR3 DNA follows: TGTGCCAGCAGCCTAAGGACAGGGGGATTTCCGGCAGATACGCAGTATTTT. Its translation: CASSLRTGGFPADTQYF.

The chain combines TRBV19 with TRBJ1-5, with D hard to call. This CDR3 region has 13 residues. Germline CDR1 and CDR2: LNHDA and SQIVND (reference sequence). Trimming took off 7 bases at V and 4 bases at J, with 11 bases between the two ends. CDR3 bases: TGTGCCAGTACGGGCAGCCCGAATCAGCCCCAGCATTTT. Its protein product is CASTGSPNQPQHF.

The J gene is TRBJ2-1, the V gene TRBV2; D possibly corresponds to TRBD1 (6 bases). CDR1 and CDR2 from the germline V gene are SNHLY and FYNNEI. The CDR3 has 15 residues. V lost 8 bases, J lost 0 bases, and 14 bases lay in between. CDR3 amino acids: CASRRDIGSYNEQFF. The CDR3 DNA follows: TGTGCCAGCCGCCGGGACATTGGCTCCTACAATGAGCAGTTCTTC.

The chain links TRBV11-2 to TRBJ1-5, with unresolved D. The germline V gene encodes CDR1 SGHAT and CDR2 FQNNGV. This CDR3 has 15 amino acids. V lost 7 bases to trimming and J lost 1 base, with 14 bases between them. This CDR3 is CASTPNAGSNQPQHF. Here the CDR3 DNA reads TGTGCCAGCACTCCCAACGCCGGGAGCAATCAGCCCCAGCATTTT.

This clone was picked up a small number of times. The gene calls are TRBV6-6 and TRBJ1-1; 8 bases align to TRBD1. Per the germline V gene, CDR1 is MNHNY and CDR2 is SVGAGI (reference sequence). The J segment lost 0 bases and the V segment lost 4 bases, leaving 4 bases of the junction unmatched. This CDR3 is built from 15 residues. This CDR3 is CASSSPTGVNTEAFF. CDR3 DNA: TGTGCCAGCAGTTCTCCGACAGGGGTGAACACTGAAGCTTTCTTT.

The chain recombines TRBV30 with TRBJ1-2; 7 nucleotides align to TRBD1. The V segment lost 0 bases and the J segment 3 bases; nucleotides outside the gene matches: 1. In germline, CDR1 is GTSNPN, CDR2 SVGIG (reference sequence). The CDR3 totals 13 residues. CDR3 DNA sequence: TGTGCCTGGAGTGTAACAGGGGACTATGGCTACACCTTC. It yields the protein CAWSVTGDYGYTF. The full variable domain, in which reference TRBV30 and TRBJ1-2 provide the parts outside the CDR3, is SQTIHQWPATLVQPVGSPLSLECTVEGTSNPNLYWYRQAAGRGLQLLFYSVGIGQISSEVPQNLSASRPQDRQFILSSKKLLLSDSGFYLCAWSVTGDYGYTFGSGTRLTVV.

The rearrangement links TRBV7-6 to TRBJ2-3; TRBD2 aligns across 10 bases. There are 18 residues in the CDR3. The germline V gene encodes CDR1 SGHVS and CDR2 FNYEAQ. Trimming at V came to 4 bases and at J to 1 base, leaving 11 bases not matched to a gene. The CDR3, as DNA: TGTGCCAGCAGCTCCGGACTAGCGGTCACGGGGGGCACAGATACGCAGTATTTT. Residues: CASSSGLAVTGGTDTQYF. Combining the CDR3 with reference TRBV7-6 and TRBJ2-3 gives the whole variable domain GAGVSQSPRYKVTKRGQDVALRCDPISGHVSLYWYRQALGQGPEFLTYFNYEAQQDKSGLPNDRFSAERPEGSISTLTIQRTEQRDSAMYRCASSSGLAVTGGTDTQYFGPGTRLTVL.

The chain is built from TRBV19 and TRBJ1-5; D is perhaps TRBD1 (6 bases). Trimming took off 2 bases at V and 6 bases at J, with 14 bases between the two ends. The CDR3 sequence is 15 residues long. Germline assignment: CDR1 LNHDA and CDR2 SQIVND (reference sequence). CDR3 DNA sequence: TGTGCCAGTAGTATACAGGGGAAATGGCGTCAGCCCCAGCATTTT. It encodes CASSIQGKWRQPQHF.

V gene TRBV6-5 combines with J gene TRBJ1-2; possible D gene TRBD1, 6 bases. The germline V and J ends were trimmed by 4 bases and 4 bases, with 13 bases remaining between them. The length of the CDR3 is 14 residues. CDR1 is MNHEY, CDR2 SVGAGI, per germline. The CDR3 loop is CASSLGAQGYGYTF. CDR3 DNA: TGTGCCAGCAGTTTGGGGGCGCAAGGCTATGGCTACACCTTC.

The gene calls are TRBV29-1 and TRBJ1-3; D gene uncertain. CDR1 and CDR2 (germline): SQVTM, ANQGSEA. The CDR3 contains 14 residues. V was cut by 4 bases and J by 4 bases, with 14 bases left in between. The CDR3 bases are TGCAGCGTTGGAACGGCGGGAAACGGAAACACCATATATTTT. Translation: CSVGTAGNGNTIYF.

The chain uses TRBV10-2 and TRBJ1-6; perhaps TRBD1 as D (5 bases). Germline V lookup: CDR1 WSHSY, CDR2 SAAADI. CDR3 size: 15 residues. V lost 6 bases to trimming and J lost 0 bases, with 9 bases between them. For the CDR3, the DNA is TGCGCCAGCAGACAGGACAACTCCTATAATTCACCCCTCCACTTT. This translates into CASRQDNSYNSPLHF.

The chain employs TRBV6-5 and TRBJ2-7; D is unresolved. Trimming stripped 5 bases from V and 3 bases from J, with 5 bases between. Germline values: CDR1 MNHEY, CDR2 SVGAGI. The CDR3 runs 11 residues. CDR3 sequence reads: CASSTGYEQYF. The DNA for the CDR3 is TGTGCCAGCAGTACGGGCTACGAGCAGTACTTC.

In this sample, this clone turned up a few times. The chain joins TRBV7-2 to TRBJ1-1; no clear D. Germline CDR1 reads SGHTA; CDR2 reads FQGNSA. The CDR3 has 14 residues. V dropped 1 base and J dropped 4 bases, with 10 bases sitting between them. Written as DNA, the CDR3 is TGTGCCAGCAGCTTAGTGCTGGGTTCCACTGAAGCTTTCTTT. Protein sequence: CASSLVLGSTEAFF.

J is TRBJ1-2 and V is TRBV6-6, with D possibly being TRBD1 (6 bases). The germline gives CDR1 MNHNY, CDR2 SVGAGI (reference sequence). This CDR3 region has 16 residues. V was trimmed by 3 bases and J by 0 bases, leaving 14 bases between them. The chain's CDR3 is CASSYGGAPTNYGYTF. The CDR3 DNA sequence: TGTGCCAGCAGTTATGGGGGGGCCCCGACTAACTATGGCTACACCTTC.

The rearrangement joins TRBV4-1 to TRBJ2-1; D is tentatively TRBD1 or TRBD2 (5 bases each). Germline CDR1 MGHRA, CDR2 YSYEKL. The CDR3 is 14 residues long. Trimming removed 4 bases from V and 8 bases from J, with 15 bases in between. The CDR3 region is CASSPSGTGDEQFF. As DNA, the CDR3 is TGCGCCAGCAGCCCGTCAGGGACCGGCGATGAGCAGTTCTTC.

This chain uses TRBV6-6 with TRBJ1-1; TRBD1 matches at 7 bases. This CDR3 has 15 amino acids. V shed 5 bases, J shed 0 bases, and the junction held 6 bases outside the gene matches. Germline loops: CDR1 MNHNY, CDR2 SVGAGI (reference sequence). The CDR3 nucleotides read TGTGCCAGCAGTGCCCCGGGACAGATGAACACTGAAGCTTTCTTT. It is translated as CASSAPGQMNTEAFF.